This T cell receptor (beta chain) appears in the sequencing data of a study of T cells in Graves' hyperthyroidism and ophthalmopathy. Germline CDR1 and CDR2: MNHEY and SMNVEV (reference sequence). The CDR3 is made up of 15 amino acids. V shed 7 bases and J 5 bases; nucleotides not matched to a gene: 10. Ophthalmopathy patients all had a Clinical Activity Score of at least 3, a NOSPECS grade of at least 4 and disease under 3 months old. Lactation, pregnancy, other autoimmune disease or uncontrolled infection excluded patients. Diagnosing involved the use of clinical symptoms, serum thyroxine and TRAb, thyroid ultrasound and orbital computed tomography. There were TCR beta CDR3 regions amplified from RNA transcripts. During a first-round RT-PCR of the TCR CDR3, the HTBI primer set was used. MiXCR was run by TCRdb on the multiplex PCR reads, yielding one entry per CDR3 protein. The sample holds about 600,000 distinct CDR3 sequences, about 14% seen once.

General observations from the study: Most expanded thyroid clonotypes above 0.001 also appeared in blood.

In this sample, this clonotype turned up many times. Its antigen is unidentified. The sequence came from a young woman with Graves' ophthalmopathy. The rearrangement uses TRBV27 and TRBJ1-4; 7 bases line up with TRBD1. Material: blood. In DNA form, the CDR3 reads TGTGCCAGCACTAAGTTCACGGACAGGAATGAAAAACTGTTTTTT. Protein: CASTKFTDRNEKLFF.